This T cell receptor beta chain is drawn from a study of shared clonotypes between healthy human individuals. The CDR3 is 15 residues long. Germline V lookup: CDR1 SEHNR, CDR2 FQNEAQ (reference sequence). V was clipped by 2 bases and J by 1 base, with 9 bases between them. The data were produced by immunoSEQ multiplex PCR, yet TCRdb's version contains in-frame clones alone and is incomplete. The sample carries more than 400,000 clones, around 80% recorded once. The source material was PBMCs. This sequence originates from a woman in her thirties or forties in good health. Some clones in this sample may be carry-over from other donors' samples. The chain uses TRBV7-9 and TRBJ1-5; D is unresolved. CDR3 sequence (DNA): TGTGCCAGCAGCTTATCAGGAGGAAGCAATCAGCCCCAGCATTTT. This codes for CASSLSGGSNQPQHF.